The clone carrying this T cell receptor (beta chain) was counted ten times or more. Germline CDR1 reads SGHTA; CDR2 reads FQGNSA. The CDR3 contains 13 residues. Trimming left V 4 bases short and J 9 bases short, with 12 bases between. This entry belongs to a study of T cells after yellow fever vaccination. The wider study: Investigators sorted EM, EMRA, CM and Tscm memory subsets, relying on CD3, CD45RA, CCR7 and CD95.

TCRdb re-analysed the 5' RACE reads in MiXCR, keeping a single row per CDR3 protein. The sample yields over 35,000 distinct CDR3 sequences, 5% to 8% seen once. V is TRBV7-2 and J is TRBJ2-2, with a weak D call TRBD1 (6 bases). The specimen comprised PBMCs, either bulk or a sorted T-cell subset (CD4+, CD8+, memory, or dextramer-sorted; not recorded which), sampled 45 days after the yellow fever booster vaccination. This TCR derives from a man between 25 and 39 years old who received the YFV17D yellow fever vaccine. This CDR3 reads CASSSGQRRELFF. DNA for the CDR3: TGTGCCAGCAGCTCTGGACAGCGCAGGGAGCTGTTTTTT. Supplemented by reference TRBV7-2 and TRBJ2-2, the full variable domain reads GAGVSQSPSNKVTEKGKDVELRCDPISGHTALYWYRQSLGQGLEFLIYFQGNSAPDKSGLPSDRFSAERTGGSVSTLTIQRTQQEDSAVYLCASSSGQRRELFFGEGSRLTVL.